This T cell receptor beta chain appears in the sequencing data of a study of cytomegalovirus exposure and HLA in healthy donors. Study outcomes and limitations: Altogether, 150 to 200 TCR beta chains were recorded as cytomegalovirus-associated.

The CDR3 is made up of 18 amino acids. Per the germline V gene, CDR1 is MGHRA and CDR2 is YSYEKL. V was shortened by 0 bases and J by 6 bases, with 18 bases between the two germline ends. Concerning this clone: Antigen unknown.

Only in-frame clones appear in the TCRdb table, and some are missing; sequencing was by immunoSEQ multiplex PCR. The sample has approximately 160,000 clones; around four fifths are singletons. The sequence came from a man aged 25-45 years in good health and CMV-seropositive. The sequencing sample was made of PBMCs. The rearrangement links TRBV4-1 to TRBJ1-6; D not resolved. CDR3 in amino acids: CASSQDGSRSSLNSPLHF. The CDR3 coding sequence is TGCGCCAGCAGCCAAGATGGTAGCCGGAGCTCTCTTAATTCACCCCTCCACTTT.